This T cell receptor beta chain was recorded in a study of blood T cells in healthy people across ages. A sample-barcoded 5' primer and a J-beta primer mix were used in a second PCR of about 6 to 12 cycles. TCRdb re-called the 5' RACE reads through MiXCR, storing one row per CDR3 protein. The sample lists some 550,000 distinct CDR3 sequences; around half were seen once. Healthy Russian Caucasian donors spanned ages about 6 to 95 years. Each donor's blood draw was roughly 9.5 milliliters of peripheral blood. At least 6.5 million PBMCs were isolated per sample. This CDR3 is built from 14 residues. V gave up 6 bases and J gave up 5 bases; unmatched junction bases: 6.

This receptor was identified in a man older than 75 in good health. The sample consisted of blood. The V call is TRBV12-3 or TRBV12-4, the J call TRBJ2-1; the match to TRBD2 covers 8 bases. CDR3 region: CASRASGGDNEQFF. As DNA, the CDR3 is TGTGCCAGCAGGGCCTCGGGGGGGGACAATGAGCAGTTCTTC.